One and the same sample provided the 18 T cell receptor beta chains below, sequenced in a study of CD8 T cells in ankylosing spondylitis. TCRdb ran MiXCR on the 5' RACE reads and lists one entry per CDR3 protein. The sample holds about 100,000 distinct CDR3 sequences, less than 25% seen once. The sample taken for sequencing was synovial fluid, either unsorted or a sorted T cell fraction (not recorded which). The receptors derive from a male donor with ankylosing spondylitis.

This clonotype came up a few times. V gene TRBV2 combines with J gene TRBJ2-3, with 9 bases lining up with TRBD1. The CDR3 loop spans 16 amino acids. Germline loops: CDR1 SNHLY, CDR2 FYNNEI. Losses at the gene ends were 6 bases for V and 0 bases for J; bases not matched to a gene: 7. The CDR3 sequence is CASRPGTGSSTDTQYF. CDR3 coding DNA: TGTGCCAGCAGACCCGGGACAGGGTCTAGCACAGATACGCAGTATTTT. Full variable domain (outside the CDR3, taken from reference TRBV2 and TRBJ2-3): EPEVTQTPSHQVTQMGQEVILRCVPISNHLYFYWYRQILGQKVEFLVSFYNNEISEKSEIFDDQFSVERPDGSNFTLKIRSTKLEDSAMYFCASRPGTGSSTDTQYFGPGTRLTVL.

This chain links TRBV4-2 with TRBJ2-2; D not certain. This CDR3 has 18 residues. V lost 0 bases, J lost 2 bases, and 16 bases lay in between. In germline, CDR1 is LGHNA, CDR2 YNFKEQ. CDR3 protein: CASSQDLRWAVNTGELFF. The CDR3 DNA sequence: TGTGCCAGCAGCCAAGATCTTAGGTGGGCAGTCAACACCGGGGAGCTGTTTTTT.

V is TRBV11-2 and J is TRBJ2-1; D possibly corresponds to TRBD1 (6 bases). V was cut by 0 bases and J by 10 bases, with 10 bases left in between. Germline CDR1 reads SGHAT; CDR2 reads FQNNGV. The CDR3 totals 13 residues. Here the CDR3 reads CASSLETDREQFF. CDR3 DNA sequence: TGTGCCAGCAGCTTAGAAACCGACAGGGAGCAGTTCTTC.

The chain employs TRBV12-3 or TRBV12-4 and TRBJ2-5; D is possibly TRBD1 (5 bases). V was shortened by 5 bases and J by 3 bases, with 16 bases between the two germline ends. This CDR3 comprises 15 residues. Here the CDR3 reads CASSPQGVGEETQYF. In DNA form, the CDR3 reads TGTGCCAGCAGTCCTCAGGGTGTTGGGGAAGAGACCCAGTACTTC.

This clonotype was recorded a few times. This chain uses TRBV20-1 with TRBJ2-7; 8 bases fit TRBD2. CDR1 and CDR2 (germline): DFQATT, SNEGSKA (reference sequence). The J segment lost 3 bases and the V segment lost 5 bases, leaving 3 bases of the junction unmatched. The CDR3 length is 12 residues. The CDR3 spells CSAPTSGYEQYF. CDR3 in DNA: TGCAGTGCTCCTACTAGCGGCTACGAGCAGTACTTC.

For the CDR3, the DNA is TGTGCCTGGGGGTGGACTGAAGCTTTCTTT. It translates to CAWGWTEAFF. The chain has TRBV30 and TRBJ1-1; D not certain. V lost 5 bases to trimming and J lost 5 bases, with 6 bases between them. Germline V lookup: CDR1 GTSNPN, CDR2 SVGIG (reference sequence). This CDR3 spans 10 amino acids.

This clonotype has just a few counts. The V call is TRBV6-2 or TRBV6-3, the J call TRBJ1-1; possible D gene TRBD1, 5 bases. The germline V and J ends were trimmed by 5 bases and 3 bases, with 16 bases remaining between them. This CDR3 is built from 15 residues. Germline V gene sequence: CDR1 MNHEY, CDR2 SVGEGT. CDR3 nucleotides: TGTGCCAGCAGTCTTCGGGGCATTTCAGACACTGAAGCTTTCTTT. This codes for CASSLRGISDTEAFF.

In this sample, this clonotype turned up many times. The chain couples TRBV5-5 to TRBJ2-4, with TRBD2 identical over 9 bases. The germline V gene encodes CDR1 SGHKS and CDR2 YYEKEE (reference sequence). The CDR3 sequence is 16 residues long. J lost 3 bases, V lost 1 base, and 5 bases had no gene match. The CDR3 nucleotides read TGTGCCAGCAGCTTGTTAGCGGGAGTTGGCAAAAACATTCAGTACTTC. It specifies CASSLLAGVGKNIQYF. Full variable domain (outside the CDR3, taken from reference TRBV5-5 and TRBJ2-4): DAGVTQSPTHLIKTRGQQVTLRCSPISGHKSVSWYQQVLGQGPQFIFQYYEKEERGRGNFPDRFSARQFPNYSSELNVNALLLGDSALYLCASSLLAGVGKNIQYFGAGTRLSVL.

This clonotype came up many times. V and J are TRBV18 and TRBJ2-3, with 9 bases fitting TRBD2. The CDR3 contains 14 residues. With 4 bases clipped from V and 4 bases from J, the junction kept 3 bases outside the gene matches. Per the germline V gene, CDR1 is KGHSH and CDR2 is LQKENI. The CDR3 DNA is TGTGCCAGCTCACTAGCGGGAGAACCAGATACGCAGTATTTT. Translation gives CASSLAGEPDTQYF.

The V and J genes are TRBV12-3 or TRBV12-4 and TRBJ1-6, with TRBD1 as a possible D gene (5 bases). The CDR3 loop spans 16 amino acids. The V gene lost 5 bases and the J gene lost 6 bases, with 17 bases spanning the gap. CDR3: CASSQAPMQGNSPLHF. The CDR3 DNA sequence: TGTGCCAGCAGTCAGGCCCCTATGCAGGGTAATTCACCCCTCCACTTT.

The V call is TRBV12-3 or TRBV12-4, the J call TRBJ1-5, with D unresolved. CDR3 length equals 13 residues. Trimming cost V 3 bases and J 4 bases, with 7 bases left between them. The CDR3 spells CASSFNGNQPQHF. The CDR3 bases are TGTGCCAGCAGTTTTAACGGAAATCAGCCCCAGCATTTT.

The gene calls are TRBV6-4 and TRBJ1-4; the match to TRBD1 covers 7 bases. Germline V CDR1 and CDR2: MRHNA, SNTAGT. The CDR3 consists of 14 residues. Trimming removed 7 bases from V and 8 bases from J; junction bases left unmatched: 10. CDR3 loop: CASTNTGDSEKLFF. CDR3 in DNA: TGTGCCAGCACGAATACAGGGGATTCGGAAAAACTGTTTTTT.

The chain employs TRBV7-8 and TRBJ1-6; 9 bases align to TRBD1. Germline lookup yields CDR1 SGHVS and CDR2 FQNEAQ. The V and J ends lost 5 bases and 6 bases, in that order; junction bases with no gene match: 5. The CDR3 has 15 amino acids. The CDR3 region is CASSTLTGGNSPLHF. The CDR3 coding sequence is TGTGCCAGCAGCACCTTGACAGGGGGTAATTCACCCCTCCACTTT.

The gene calls are TRBV6-1 and TRBJ2-3; 12 nucleotides line up with TRBD2. The CDR3 contains 16 residues. Per germline, CDR1 MNHNS and CDR2 SASEGT. V trimming: 1 base; J trimming: 5 bases; junction bases outside the gene matches: 4. This chain's CDR3 is CASSEGLAGGGDTQYF. CDR3 coding DNA: TGTGCCAGCAGTGAAGGGCTAGCGGGAGGGGGAGATACGCAGTATTTT.

This clonotype was seen a few times. The J gene is TRBJ2-7, the V gene TRBV11-2; no clear D gene. V lost 0 bases to trimming and J lost 4 bases, with 10 bases between them. From germline, CDR1 is SGHAT and CDR2 FQNNGV. This CDR3 comprises 14 residues. The CDR3 loop is CASSLDGPLYEQYV. CDR3 in DNA: TGTGCCAGCAGCTTAGACGGCCCATTGTACGAGCAGTACGTC.

This clonotype was observed a single time. The DNA for the CDR3 is TGTGCCAGCAGCATACGCGGACCCCTGGGCTACACCTTC. Translating gives CASSIRGPLGYTF. This chain connects TRBV5-5 to TRBJ1-2; unclear D gene. This CDR3 contains 13 residues. From germline, CDR1 is SGHKS and CDR2 YYEKEE (reference sequence). V was shortened by 4 bases and J by 8 bases, with 15 bases between the two germline ends.

This clonotype appeared once. The chain employs TRBV20-1 and TRBJ2-2, with D perhaps being TRBD1 or TRBD2 (5 bases each). Germline CDR1 is DFQATT and CDR2 is SNEGSKA (reference sequence). This CDR3 has 16 residues. V shed 0 bases and J shed 4 bases, with 15 bases lying between them. CDR3 DNA sequence: TGCAGTGCTAGAGATCTCCAGGGTGAGGGCACCGGGGAGCTGTTTTTT. Residues: CSARDLQGEGTGELFF.

The V gene is TRBV5-6, the J gene TRBJ2-3; possibly TRBD1 or TRBD2 for D (5 bases each). CDR1 SGHDT and CDR2 YYEEEE come from the germline V gene. The CDR3 is made up of 17 amino acids. Trimming took 3 bases from V and 1 from J, leaving 18 bases between them. CDR3 coding DNA: TGTGCCAGCAGCTCCCCTCATAGGGGAGTCCGCACAGATACGCAGTATTTT. Protein: CASSSPHRGVRTDTQYF.